The entry below describes one T cell receptor beta chain. Subsets obtained from CD4+ cells comprised CD45RA+ naive and CD45RA-negative memory cells. The sample originates from a study of shared clonotypes between healthy human individuals. The CDR3 length is 15 residues. Between the trimmed V and J ends, which lost 0 bases and 2 bases, there was a span of 11 bases. Germline values: CDR1 KGHSH, CDR2 LQKENI. The assay was carried out at the deep level. Clones were read by immunoSEQ multiplex PCR, and TCRdb kept only the in-frame ones, dropping some. The profile shows 1,500,000 or so clones, approximately 98.5% of them singletons.

Sequences were obtained from naive CD4+ T cells sorted from blood. Documented subset: CD45RA+ positively selected. This clonotype was sampled from a man younger than 45 in good health. The chain uses TRBV18 and TRBJ2-7; D is ambiguous. The CDR3 here is CASSPPSAAPYEQYF. The CDR3 region has the DNA TGTGCCAGCTCACCACCGTCAGCAGCTCCCTACGAGCAGTACTTC.